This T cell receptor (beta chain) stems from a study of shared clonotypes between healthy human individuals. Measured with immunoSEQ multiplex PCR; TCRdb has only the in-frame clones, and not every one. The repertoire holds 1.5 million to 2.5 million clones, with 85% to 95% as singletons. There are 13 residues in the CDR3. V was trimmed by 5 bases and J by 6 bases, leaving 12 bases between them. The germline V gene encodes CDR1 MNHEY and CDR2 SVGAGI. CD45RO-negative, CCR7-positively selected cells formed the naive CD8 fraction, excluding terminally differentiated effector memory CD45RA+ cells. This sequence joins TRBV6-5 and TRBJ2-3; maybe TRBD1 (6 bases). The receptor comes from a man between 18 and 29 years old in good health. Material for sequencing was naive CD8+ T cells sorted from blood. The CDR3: CASSTTGLDTQYF. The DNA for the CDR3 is TGTGCCAGCAGTACCACAGGGTTGGATACGCAGTATTTT.